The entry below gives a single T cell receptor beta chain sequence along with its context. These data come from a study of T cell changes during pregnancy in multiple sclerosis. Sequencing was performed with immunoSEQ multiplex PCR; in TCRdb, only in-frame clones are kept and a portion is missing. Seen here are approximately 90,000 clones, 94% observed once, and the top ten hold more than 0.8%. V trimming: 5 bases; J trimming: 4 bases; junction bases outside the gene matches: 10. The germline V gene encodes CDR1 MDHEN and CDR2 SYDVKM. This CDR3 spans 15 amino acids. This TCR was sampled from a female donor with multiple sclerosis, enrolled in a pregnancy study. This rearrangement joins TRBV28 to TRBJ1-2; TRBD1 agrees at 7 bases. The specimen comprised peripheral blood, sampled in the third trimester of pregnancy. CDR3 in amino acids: CASSRPRQGTYGYTF. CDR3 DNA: TGTGCCAGCAGTCGACCCAGACAGGGAACCTATGGCTACACCTTC.